This entry concerns a single T cell receptor (beta chain). Its antigen is unidentified. The data were obtained in a study of cytomegalovirus exposure and HLA in healthy donors. The study, taken as a whole, reports: The classifier reportedly diagnosed cytomegalovirus status with high specificity and sensitivity. In vitro assays verified that three CMV-associated chains recognized CMV antigens specifically.

The repertoire was sequenced with immunoSEQ multiplex PCR; TCRdb's copy has only in-frame clones and lacks some. Of approximately 98,000 clones listed, approximately 94% are singletons. Sequenced: PBMCs. This clonotype originated in a woman aged 18-35 years in good health and CMV-seronegative.

In DNA form, the CDR3 reads TGCAGCGCCCAACTAGCGGGGGTTGGGAATGAGCAGTTCTTC. Protein sequence: CSAQLAGVGNEQFF. This rearrangement joins TRBV29-1 to TRBJ2-1; TRBD2 aligns across 11 bases. Germline-derived CDR1 and CDR2 are SQVTM and ANQGSEA. The length of the CDR3 is 14 residues. Trimming removed 7 bases from V and 7 bases from J; junction bases left unmatched: 9.